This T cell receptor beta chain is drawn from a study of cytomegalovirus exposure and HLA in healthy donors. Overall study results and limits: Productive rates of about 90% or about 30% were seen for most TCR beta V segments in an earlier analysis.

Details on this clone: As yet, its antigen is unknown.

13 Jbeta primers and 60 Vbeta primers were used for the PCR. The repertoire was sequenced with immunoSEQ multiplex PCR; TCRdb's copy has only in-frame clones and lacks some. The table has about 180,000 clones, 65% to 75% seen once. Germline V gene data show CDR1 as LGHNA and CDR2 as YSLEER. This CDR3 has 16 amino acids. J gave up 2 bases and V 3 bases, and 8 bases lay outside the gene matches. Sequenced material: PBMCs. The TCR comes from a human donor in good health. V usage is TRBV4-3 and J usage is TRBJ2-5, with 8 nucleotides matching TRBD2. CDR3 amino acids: CASSQTRTSGQETQYF. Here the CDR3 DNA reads TGCGCCAGCAGCCAGACCCGTACTAGCGGACAAGAGACCCAGTACTTC.